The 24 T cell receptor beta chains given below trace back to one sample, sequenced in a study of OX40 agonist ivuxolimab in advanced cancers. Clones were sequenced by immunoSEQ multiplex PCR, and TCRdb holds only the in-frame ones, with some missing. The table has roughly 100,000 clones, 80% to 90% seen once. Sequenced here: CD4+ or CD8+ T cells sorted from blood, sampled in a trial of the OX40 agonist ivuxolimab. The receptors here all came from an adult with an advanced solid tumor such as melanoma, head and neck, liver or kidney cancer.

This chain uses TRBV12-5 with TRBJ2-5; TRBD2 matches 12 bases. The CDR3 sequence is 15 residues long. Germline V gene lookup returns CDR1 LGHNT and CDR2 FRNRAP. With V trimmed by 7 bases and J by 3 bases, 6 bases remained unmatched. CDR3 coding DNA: TGTGCTAGTGCCCGCAGGACTAGCGGGGAAGAGACCCAGTACTTC. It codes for CASARRTSGEETQYF.

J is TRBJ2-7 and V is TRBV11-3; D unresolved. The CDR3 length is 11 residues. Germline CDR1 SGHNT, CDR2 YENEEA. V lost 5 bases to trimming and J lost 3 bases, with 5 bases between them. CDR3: CASSLHYEQYF. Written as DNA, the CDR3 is TGTGCCAGCAGCCTCCACTACGAGCAGTACTTC.

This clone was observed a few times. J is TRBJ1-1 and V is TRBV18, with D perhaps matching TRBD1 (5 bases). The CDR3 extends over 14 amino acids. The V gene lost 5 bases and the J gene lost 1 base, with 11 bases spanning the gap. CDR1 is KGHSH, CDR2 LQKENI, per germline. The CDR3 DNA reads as TGTGCCAGCTCATCACAGGCCAAGAACACTGAAGCTTTCTTT. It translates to CASSSQAKNTEAFF.

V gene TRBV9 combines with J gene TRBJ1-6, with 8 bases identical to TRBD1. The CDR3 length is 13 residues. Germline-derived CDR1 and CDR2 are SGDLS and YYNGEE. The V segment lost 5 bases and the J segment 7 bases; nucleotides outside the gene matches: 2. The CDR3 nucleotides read TGTGCCAGCAGTCGACAGGGGAATTCACCCCTCCACTTT. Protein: CASSRQGNSPLHF.

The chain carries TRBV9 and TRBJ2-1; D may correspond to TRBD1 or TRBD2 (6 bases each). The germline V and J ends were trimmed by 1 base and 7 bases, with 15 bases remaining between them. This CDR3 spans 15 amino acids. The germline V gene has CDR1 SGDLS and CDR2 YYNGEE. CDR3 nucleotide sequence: TGTGCCAGCAGCGTATCTCCGGGGGCTTCGAATGAGCAGTTCTTC. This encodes CASSVSPGASNEQFF.

The CDR3 DNA sequence: TGTGCCAGCAGCTCGCGGAGTTCACCCCTCCACTTT. Translating gives CASSSRSSPLHF. V and J are TRBV7-2 and TRBJ1-6; no clear D gene. CDR1 SGHTA and CDR2 FQGNSA come from the germline V gene. Between the trimmed V and J ends, which lost 4 bases and 9 bases, there was a span of 7 bases. The CDR3 spans 12 residues.

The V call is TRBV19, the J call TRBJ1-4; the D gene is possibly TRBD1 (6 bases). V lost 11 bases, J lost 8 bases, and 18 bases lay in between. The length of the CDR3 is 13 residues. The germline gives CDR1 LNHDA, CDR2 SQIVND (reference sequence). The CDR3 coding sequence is TGTGCCCTATCAAACAAGGGGGAGGAAAAACTGTTTTTT. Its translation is CALSNKGEEKLFF.

The CDR3 region has the DNA TGTGCCAGCAGTTGGGACAGGGATTCGACAGATACGCAGTATTTT. This translates into CASSWDRDSTDTQYF. This chain joins TRBV27 and TRBJ2-3; 9 bases line up with TRBD1. This CDR3 is 15 amino acids long. Germline CDR1 reads MNHEY; CDR2 reads SMNVEV (reference sequence). J lost 3 bases, V lost 4 bases, and 5 bases had no gene match.

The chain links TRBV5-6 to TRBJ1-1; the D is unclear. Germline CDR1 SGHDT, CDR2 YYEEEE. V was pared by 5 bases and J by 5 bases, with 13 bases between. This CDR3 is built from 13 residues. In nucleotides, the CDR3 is TGTGCCAGCAGTCACAACGGGATGACTGAAGCTTTCTTT. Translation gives CASSHNGMTEAFF.

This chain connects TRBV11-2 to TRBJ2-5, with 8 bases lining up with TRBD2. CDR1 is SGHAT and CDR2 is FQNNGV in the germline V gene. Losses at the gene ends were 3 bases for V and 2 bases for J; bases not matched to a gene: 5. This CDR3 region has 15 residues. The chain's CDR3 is CASSFGAGVQETQYF. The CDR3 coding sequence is TGTGCCAGCAGCTTCGGAGCGGGGGTTCAAGAGACCCAGTACTTC.

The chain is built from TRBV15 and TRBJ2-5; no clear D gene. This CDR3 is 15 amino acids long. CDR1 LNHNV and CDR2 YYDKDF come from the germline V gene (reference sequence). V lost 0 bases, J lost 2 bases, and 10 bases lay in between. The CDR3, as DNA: TGTGCCACCAGCAGAGATAAAGGGCAGCAAGAGACCCAGTACTTC. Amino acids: CATSRDKGQQETQYF.

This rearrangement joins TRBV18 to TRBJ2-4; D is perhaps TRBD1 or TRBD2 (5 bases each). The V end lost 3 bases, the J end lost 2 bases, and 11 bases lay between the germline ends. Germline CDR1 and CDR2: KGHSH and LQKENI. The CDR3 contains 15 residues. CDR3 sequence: CASSPGTESKNIQYF. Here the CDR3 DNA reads TGTGCCAGCTCACCCGGGACGGAGTCCAAAAACATTCAGTACTTC.

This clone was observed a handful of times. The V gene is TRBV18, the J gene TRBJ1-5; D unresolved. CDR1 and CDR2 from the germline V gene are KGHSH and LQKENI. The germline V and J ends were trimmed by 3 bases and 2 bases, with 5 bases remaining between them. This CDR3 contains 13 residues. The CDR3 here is CASSPAGNQPQHF. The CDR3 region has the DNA TGTGCCAGCTCACCGGCGGGCAATCAGCCCCAGCATTTT. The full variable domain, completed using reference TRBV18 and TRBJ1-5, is NAGVMQNPRHLVRRRGQEARLRCSPMKGHSHVYWYRQLPEEGLKFMVYLQKENIIDESGMPKERFSAEFPKEGPSILRIQQVVRGDSAAYFCASSPAGNQPQHFGDGTRLSIL.

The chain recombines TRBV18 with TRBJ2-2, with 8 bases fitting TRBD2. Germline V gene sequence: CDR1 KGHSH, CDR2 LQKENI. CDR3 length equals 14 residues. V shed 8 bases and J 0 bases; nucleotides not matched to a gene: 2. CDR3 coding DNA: TGTGCCAGCCTCGGGGGGGCGAACACCGGGGAGCTGTTTTTT. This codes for CASLGGANTGELFF.

The CDR3 DNA is TGTGCCAGCAGAACCCCAGGACAGGGGATTGAAGCTTTCTTT. Residues: CASRTPGQGIEAFF. The V gene is TRBV6-5, the J gene TRBJ1-1; 9 nucleotides match TRBD1. The germline V gene encodes CDR1 MNHEY and CDR2 SVGAGI. This CDR3 has 14 residues. The V and J ends lost 6 bases and 7 bases, in that order; junction bases with no gene match: 9.

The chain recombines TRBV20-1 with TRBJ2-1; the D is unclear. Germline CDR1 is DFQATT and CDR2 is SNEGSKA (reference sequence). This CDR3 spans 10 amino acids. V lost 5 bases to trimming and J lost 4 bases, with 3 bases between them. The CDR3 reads CSASYNEQFF. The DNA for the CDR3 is TGCAGTGCTTCGTACAATGAGCAGTTCTTC.

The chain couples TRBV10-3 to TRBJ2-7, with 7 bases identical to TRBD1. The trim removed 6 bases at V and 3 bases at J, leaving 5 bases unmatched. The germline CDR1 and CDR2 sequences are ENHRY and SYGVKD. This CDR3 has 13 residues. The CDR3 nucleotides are TGTGCCATCAGGCCGGGACAGAACTACGAGCAGTACTTC. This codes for CAIRPGQNYEQYF.

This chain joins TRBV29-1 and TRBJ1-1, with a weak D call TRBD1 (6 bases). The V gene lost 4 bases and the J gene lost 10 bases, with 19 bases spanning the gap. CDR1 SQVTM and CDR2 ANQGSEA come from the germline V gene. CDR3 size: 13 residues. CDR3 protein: CSVGSDRPLGAFF. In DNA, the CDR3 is TGCAGCGTTGGCTCCGACAGGCCCCTGGGAGCTTTCTTT.

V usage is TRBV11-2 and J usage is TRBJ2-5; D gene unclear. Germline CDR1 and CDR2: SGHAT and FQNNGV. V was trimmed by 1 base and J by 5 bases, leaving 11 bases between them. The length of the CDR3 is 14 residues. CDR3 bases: TGTGCCAGCAGCTTAGTTGCAGTCGTGGAGACCCAGTACTTC. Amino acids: CASSLVAVVETQYF.

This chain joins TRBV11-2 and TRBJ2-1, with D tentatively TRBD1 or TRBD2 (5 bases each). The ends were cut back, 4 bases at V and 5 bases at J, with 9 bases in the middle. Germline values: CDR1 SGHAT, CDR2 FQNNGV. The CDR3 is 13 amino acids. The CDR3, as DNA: TGTGCCAGCAGCTGGGGGAGACACAATGAGCAGTTCTTC. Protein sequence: CASSWGRHNEQFF.

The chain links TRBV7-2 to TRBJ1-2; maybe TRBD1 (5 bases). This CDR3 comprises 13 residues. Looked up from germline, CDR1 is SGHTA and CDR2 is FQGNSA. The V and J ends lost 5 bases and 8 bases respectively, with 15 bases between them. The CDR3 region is CASSRGTGLGYTF. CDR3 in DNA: TGTGCCAGCAGCCGCGGGACGGGACTAGGCTACACCTTC.

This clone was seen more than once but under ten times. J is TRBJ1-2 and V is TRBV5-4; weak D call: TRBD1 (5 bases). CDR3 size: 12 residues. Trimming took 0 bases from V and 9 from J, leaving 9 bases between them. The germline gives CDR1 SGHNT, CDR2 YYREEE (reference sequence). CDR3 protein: CASSLVSGSYTF. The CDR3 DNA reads TGTGCCAGCAGCTTGGTTTCAGGGAGCTACACCTTC. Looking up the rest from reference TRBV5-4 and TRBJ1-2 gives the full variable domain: ETGVTQSPTHLIKTRGQQVTLRCSSQSGHNTVSWYQQALGQGPQFIFQYYREEENGRGNFPPRFSGLQFPNYSSELNVNALELDDSALYLCASSLVSGSYTFGSGTRLTVV.

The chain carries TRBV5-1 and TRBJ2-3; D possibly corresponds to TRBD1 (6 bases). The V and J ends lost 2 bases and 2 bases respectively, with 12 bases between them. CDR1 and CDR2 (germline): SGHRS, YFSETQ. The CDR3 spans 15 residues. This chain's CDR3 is CASSLGTRSTDTQYF. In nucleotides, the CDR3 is TGCGCCAGCAGCTTAGGGACAAGATCCACAGATACGCAGTATTTT.

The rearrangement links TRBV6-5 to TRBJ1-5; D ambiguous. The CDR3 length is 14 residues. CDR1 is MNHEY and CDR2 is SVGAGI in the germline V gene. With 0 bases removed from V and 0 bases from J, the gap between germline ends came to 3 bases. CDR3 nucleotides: TGTGCCAGCAGTTACTCGAATAGCAATCAGCCCCAGCATTTT. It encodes CASSYSNSNQPQHF.